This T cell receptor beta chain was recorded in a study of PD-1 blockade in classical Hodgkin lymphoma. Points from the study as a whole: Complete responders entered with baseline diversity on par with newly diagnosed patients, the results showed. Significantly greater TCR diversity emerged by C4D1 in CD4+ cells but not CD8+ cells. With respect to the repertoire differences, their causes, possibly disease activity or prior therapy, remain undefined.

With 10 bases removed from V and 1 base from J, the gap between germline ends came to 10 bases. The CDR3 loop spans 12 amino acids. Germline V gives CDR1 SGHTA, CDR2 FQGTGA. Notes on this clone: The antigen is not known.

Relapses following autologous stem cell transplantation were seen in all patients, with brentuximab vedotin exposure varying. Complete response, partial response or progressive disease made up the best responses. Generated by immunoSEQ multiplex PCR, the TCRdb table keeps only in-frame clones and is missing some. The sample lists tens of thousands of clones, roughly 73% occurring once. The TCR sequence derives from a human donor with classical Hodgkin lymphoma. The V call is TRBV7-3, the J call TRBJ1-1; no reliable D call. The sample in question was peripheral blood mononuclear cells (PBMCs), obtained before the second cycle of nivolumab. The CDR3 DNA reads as TGTGCCACGGCCCCGGAGAACACTGAAGCTTTCTTT. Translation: CATAPENTEAFF.